The present entry profiles one T cell receptor (beta chain) with its context. Its antigen remains unknown. The CDR3 is made up of 17 amino acids. Germline lookup yields CDR1 SGHNT and CDR2 YENEEA. V gave up 4 bases and J gave up 3 bases; unmatched junction bases: 15. These data are taken from a study of T-cell memory formation after mild COVID-19. Notes on the study in general: The study found contracting CD4+ clones mainly in CM and EM and contracting CD8+ clones in EMRA.

The TCR alpha and TCR beta cDNA libraries, bearing sample barcodes and UMIs, were generated by 5'RACE using constant-segment primers. TCRdb independently ran MiXCR on the 5' RACE reads; one entry per CDR3 protein. The profile shows around 90,000 distinct CDR3 sequences, 10% to 15% of them singletons. The chain combines TRBV11-3 with TRBJ2-7; 7 bases line up with TRBD1. The origin of this receptor is an adult woman who had mild COVID-19 (a few samples of this study predate the infection). Cell type and time point are not known. Sequencing used PBMCs or a T cell subset sorted from them (not recorded which). CDR3 sequence (DNA): TGTGCCAGCAGCTCCCCCCCGGACAGGTCAAGGGGCTACGAGCAGTACTTC. This gives the protein CASSSPPDRSRGYEQYF.